The source of this T cell receptor (beta chain) is a study of T and B cells in COVID-19 patients. Study-wide context: COVID-19 patients gave peripheral blood either during active infection or after recovery. The recovered patients had mostly mild to moderate COVID-19 with outpatient management. Broader study findings: At recovery TRB diversity and richness exceeded healthy donors, after highly clonal active COVID-19 repertoires. Sorted SARS-CoV-2-responsive or tetramer+ T cells and CD4+, regulatory and CD8+ subsets were not yet sequenced.

By share of the sample, this clonotype is medium-sized. Its specificity is not known. CDR1 GTSNPN and CDR2 SVGIG come from the germline V gene (reference sequence). The V end lost 0 bases, the J end lost 10 bases, and 13 bases lay between the germline ends. This CDR3 is 13 amino acids long. From blood, 250-500 ng of genomic DNA served as TRB template. BIOMED2 TRB-A/B primer pools were used in multiplex TRB PCR. Each CDR3 protein gets one entry after TCRdb re-called the multiplex PCR reads with MiXCR. Of approximately 15,000 distinct CDR3 sequences in the sample, roughly 31% were seen once. The chain has TRBV30 and TRBJ2-1; D gene ambiguous. The sequence was obtained from a human donor who had recovered from COVID-19. Sequenced material: blood. CDR3 loop: CAWSVTPRSEQFF. The CDR3 coding sequence is TGTGCCTGGAGTGTAACCCCCCGGAGCGAGCAGTTCTTC. Supplemented by reference TRBV30 and TRBJ2-1, the full variable domain reads SQTIHQWPATLVQPVGSPLSLECTVEGTSNPNLYWYRQAAGRGLQLLFYSVGIGQISSEVPQNLSASRPQDRQFILSSKKLLLSDSGFYLCAWSVTPRSEQFFGPGTRLTVL.